Described below is a single T cell receptor (beta chain) sequence and its context. In the source study's methods: Amplifying reference gene primers gave estimates of nucleated cell counts. Here immunoSEQ multiplex PCR was the method, and the copy in TCRdb shows in-frame clones only, minus some. V and J calls and clone size are given by that table; D and trimming were obtained from the DNA. The repertoire holds 180,000 or so clones, with about 80% as singletons. Germline values: CDR1 ENHRY, CDR2 SYGVKD. The CDR3 contains 14 residues. With 4 bases clipped from V and 6 bases from J, the junction kept 2 bases outside the gene matches. This sample is drawn from a study of blood T cell repertoires in COVID-19. Background on the study: The origin of the acute and convalescent COVID-19 samples was the United States, Italy and Spain.

The genes are TRBV10-3 and TRBJ1-5, with 11 bases matching TRBD1. The sample consisted of peripheral blood. The sequence derives from a woman between 65 and 79 years old with acute or convalescent COVID-19. The CDR3 nucleotides read TGTGCCATCAGTGGGACAGGGGGCGGTCAGCCCCAGCATTTT. Protein product: CAISGTGGGQPQHF.